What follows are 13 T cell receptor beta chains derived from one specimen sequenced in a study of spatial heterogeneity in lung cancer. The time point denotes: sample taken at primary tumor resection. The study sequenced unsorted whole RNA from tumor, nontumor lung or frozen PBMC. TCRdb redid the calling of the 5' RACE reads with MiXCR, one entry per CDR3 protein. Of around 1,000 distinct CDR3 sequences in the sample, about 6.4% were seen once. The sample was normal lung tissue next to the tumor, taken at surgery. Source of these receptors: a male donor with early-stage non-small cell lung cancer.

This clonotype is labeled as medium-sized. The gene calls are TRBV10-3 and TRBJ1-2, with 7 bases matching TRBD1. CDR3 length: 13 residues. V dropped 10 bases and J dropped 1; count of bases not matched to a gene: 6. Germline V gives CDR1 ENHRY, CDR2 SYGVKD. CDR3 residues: CATVDRVNYGYTF. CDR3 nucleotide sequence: TGTGCCACCGTAGACAGGGTTAACTATGGCTACACCTTC.

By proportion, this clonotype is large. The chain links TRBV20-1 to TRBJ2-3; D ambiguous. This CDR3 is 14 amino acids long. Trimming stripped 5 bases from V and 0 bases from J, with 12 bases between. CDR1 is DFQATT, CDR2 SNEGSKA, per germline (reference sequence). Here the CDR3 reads CSARMSASTDTQYF. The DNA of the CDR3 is TGCAGTGCTCGTATGTCCGCTAGCACAGATACGCAGTATTTT.

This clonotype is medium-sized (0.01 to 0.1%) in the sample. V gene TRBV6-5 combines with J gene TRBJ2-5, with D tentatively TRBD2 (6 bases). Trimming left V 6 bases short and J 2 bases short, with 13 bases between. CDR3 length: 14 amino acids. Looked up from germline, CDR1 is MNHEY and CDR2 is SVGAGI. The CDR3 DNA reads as TGTGCCAGCAGCTTAGCGGAAGGACAAGAGACCCAGTACTTC. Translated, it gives CASSLAEGQETQYF.

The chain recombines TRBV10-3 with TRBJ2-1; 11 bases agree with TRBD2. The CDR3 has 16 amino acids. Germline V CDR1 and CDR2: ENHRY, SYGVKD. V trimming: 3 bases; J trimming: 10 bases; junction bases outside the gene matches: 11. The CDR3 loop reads CAISELTSGSRSEQFF. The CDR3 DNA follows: TGTGCCATCAGTGAACTCACTAGCGGGAGTAGATCCGAGCAGTTCTTC.

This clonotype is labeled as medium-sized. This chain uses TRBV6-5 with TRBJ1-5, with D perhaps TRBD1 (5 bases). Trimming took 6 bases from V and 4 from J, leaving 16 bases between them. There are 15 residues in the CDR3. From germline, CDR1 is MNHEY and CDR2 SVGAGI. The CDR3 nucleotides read TGTGCCAGCAGACCCCGCTGGGGGGGGAATCAGCCCCAGCATTTT. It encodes CASRPRWGGNQPQHF.

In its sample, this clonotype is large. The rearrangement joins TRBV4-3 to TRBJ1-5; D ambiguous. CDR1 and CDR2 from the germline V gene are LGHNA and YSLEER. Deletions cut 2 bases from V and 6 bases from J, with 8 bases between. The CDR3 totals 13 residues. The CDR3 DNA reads TGCGCCAGCAGCCAAACTTGGCGTCAGCCCCAGCATTTT. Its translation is CASSQTWRQPQHF.

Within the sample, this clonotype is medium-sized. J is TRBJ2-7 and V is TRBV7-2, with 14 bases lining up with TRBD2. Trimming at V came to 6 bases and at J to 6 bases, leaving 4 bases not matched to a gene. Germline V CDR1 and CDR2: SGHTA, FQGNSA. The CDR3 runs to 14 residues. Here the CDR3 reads CASSSGLAGGEQYF. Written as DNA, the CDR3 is TGTGCCAGCAGTTCTGGACTAGCGGGGGGCGAGCAGTACTTC.

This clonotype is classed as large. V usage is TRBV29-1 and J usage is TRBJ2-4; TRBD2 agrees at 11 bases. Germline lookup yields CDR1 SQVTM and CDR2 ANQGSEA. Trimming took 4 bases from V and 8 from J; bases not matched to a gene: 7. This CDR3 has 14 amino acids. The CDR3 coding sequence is TGCAGCGTTGCTAGCGGGAGGCCTTCAGACATTCAGTACTTC. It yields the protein CSVASGRPSDIQYF.

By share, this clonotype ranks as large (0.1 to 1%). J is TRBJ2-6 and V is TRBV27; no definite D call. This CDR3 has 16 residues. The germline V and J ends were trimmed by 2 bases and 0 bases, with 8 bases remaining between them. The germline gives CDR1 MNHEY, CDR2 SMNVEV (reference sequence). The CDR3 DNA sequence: TGTGCCAGCAGTTTAGGACGTCTCTCTGGGGCCAACGTCCTGACTTTC. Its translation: CASSLGRLSGANVLTF.

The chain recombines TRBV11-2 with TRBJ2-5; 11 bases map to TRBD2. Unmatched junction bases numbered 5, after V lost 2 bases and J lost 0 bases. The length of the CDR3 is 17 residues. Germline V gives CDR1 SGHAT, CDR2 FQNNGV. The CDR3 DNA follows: TGTGCCAGCAGCTTACTGCCTAGCGGGGGGAACCAAGAGACCCAGTACTTC. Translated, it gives CASSLLPSGGNQETQYF. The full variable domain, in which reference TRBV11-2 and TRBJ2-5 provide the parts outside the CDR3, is EAGVAQSPRYKIIEKRQSVAFWCNPISGHATLYWYQQILGQGPKLLIQFQNNGVVDDSQLPKDRFSAERLKGVDSTLKIQPAKLEDSAVYLCASSLLPSGGNQETQYFGPGTRLLVL.

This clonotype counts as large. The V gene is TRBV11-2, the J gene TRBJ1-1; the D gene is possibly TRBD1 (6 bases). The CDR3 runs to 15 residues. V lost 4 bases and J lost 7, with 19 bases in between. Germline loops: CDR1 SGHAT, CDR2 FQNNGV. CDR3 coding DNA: TGTGCCAGCAGCTCGCGACCTCCCGGACAGAATGAAGCTTTCTTT. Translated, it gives CASSSRPPGQNEAFF. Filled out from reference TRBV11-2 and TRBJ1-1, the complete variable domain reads EAGVAQSPRYKIIEKRQSVAFWCNPISGHATLYWYQQILGQGPKLLIQFQNNGVVDDSQLPKDRFSAERLKGVDSTLKIQPAKLEDSAVYLCASSSRPPGQNEAFFGQGTRLTVV.

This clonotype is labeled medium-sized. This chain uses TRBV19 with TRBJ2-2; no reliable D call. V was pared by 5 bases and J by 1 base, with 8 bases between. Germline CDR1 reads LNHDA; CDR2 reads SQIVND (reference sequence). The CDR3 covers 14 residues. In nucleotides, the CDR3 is TGTGCCAGTAGTTGGGCCGAGAACACCGGGGAGCTGTTTTTT. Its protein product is CASSWAENTGELFF.

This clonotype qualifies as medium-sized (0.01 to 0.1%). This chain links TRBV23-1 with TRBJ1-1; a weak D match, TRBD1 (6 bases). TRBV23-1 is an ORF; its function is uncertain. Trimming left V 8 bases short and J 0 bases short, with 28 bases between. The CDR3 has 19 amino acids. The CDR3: CASPQIDRRAIRLNTEAFF. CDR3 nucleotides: TGCGCCAGCCCTCAAATTGACAGGCGAGCGATCCGGTTGAACACTGAAGCTTTCTTT.